This TCR beta chain was recovered during a study of blood T cell repertoires in COVID-19. V lost 6 bases, J lost 1 base, and 15 bases lay in between. The CDR3 covers 15 residues. Germline V gene lookup returns CDR1 LGHDT and CDR2 YNNKEL (reference sequence). Repertoires were generated with immunoSEQ multiplex PCR, while TCRdb's copy carries only in-frame clones and drops some. The sample comprises 150,000 or so clones, approximately 86% of which are singletons, and roughly 4% rests with the top ten. Up to 2 weeks before entering the study, exposed participants had met a COVID-19 case. The receptor was derived from a woman between 40 and 55 years old who had been exposed to COVID-19. Material for sequencing was PBMCs or T cells enriched from blood (not recorded which). The chain combines TRBV3-1 (or the pseudogene TRBV3-2) with TRBJ2-5; D call uncertain. The CDR3 loop reads CASRSKLSGQETQYF. The CDR3 nucleotides read TGTGCCAGCAGATCAAAGTTATCAGGCCAAGAGACCCAGTACTTC.